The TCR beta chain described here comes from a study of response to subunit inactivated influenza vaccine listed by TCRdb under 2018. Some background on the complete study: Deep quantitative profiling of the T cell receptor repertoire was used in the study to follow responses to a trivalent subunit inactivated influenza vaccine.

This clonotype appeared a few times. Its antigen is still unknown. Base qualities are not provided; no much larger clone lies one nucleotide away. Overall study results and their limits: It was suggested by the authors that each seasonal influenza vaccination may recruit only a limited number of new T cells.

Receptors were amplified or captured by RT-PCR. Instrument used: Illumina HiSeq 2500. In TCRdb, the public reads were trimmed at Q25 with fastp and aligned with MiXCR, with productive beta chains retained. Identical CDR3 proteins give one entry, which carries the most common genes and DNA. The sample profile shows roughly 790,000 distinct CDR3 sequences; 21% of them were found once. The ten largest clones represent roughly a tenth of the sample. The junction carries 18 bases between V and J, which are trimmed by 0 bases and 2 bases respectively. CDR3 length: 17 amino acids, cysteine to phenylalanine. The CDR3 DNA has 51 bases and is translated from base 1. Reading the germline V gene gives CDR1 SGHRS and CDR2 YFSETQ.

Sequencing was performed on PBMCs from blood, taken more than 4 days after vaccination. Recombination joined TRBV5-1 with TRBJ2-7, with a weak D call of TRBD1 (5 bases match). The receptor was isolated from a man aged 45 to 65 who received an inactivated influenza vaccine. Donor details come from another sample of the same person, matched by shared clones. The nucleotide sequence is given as TGCGCCAGCAGCTTGGGGACCCGGACACTTCACGCCTACGAGCAGTACTTC. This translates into CASSLGTRTLHAYEQYF.